The clone carrying this T cell receptor (beta chain) appeared many times. Its matching antigen is unknown. Amplified TCR beta CDR3 regions were obtained using RNA transcripts as template. A first-round RT-PCR used HTBI primers, followed by a second-round multiplex PCR. TCRdb recomputed calls from the multiplex PCR reads with MiXCR, one row per CDR3 protein. The sample holds 200,000 to 250,000 distinct CDR3 sequences; over 25% are singletons and the top ten take 9.1%. Germline CDR1 is MNHNS and CDR2 is SASEGT. V lost 4 bases and J 4 bases, leaving 25 bases between the germline ends. CDR3 size: 18 residues. As diagnostic evidence, clinical symptoms, serum thyroxine, TRAb, thyroid ultrasound and orbital computed tomography were relied upon. This sample is drawn from a study of Graves' ophthalmopathy and Graves' hyperthyroidism. Study overall: Researchers obtained peripheral blood at initial diagnosis, before any treatment had begun. Study-level results: With around 88% sensitivity and around 81% specificity, a 13-signature model separated ophthalmopathy from stable hyperthyroidism.

Source material: peripheral blood. The TCR was taken from a man aged 50 to 59 with Graves' ophthalmopathy. The chain carries TRBV6-1 and TRBJ2-5, with D possibly TRBD2 on 5 matching bases. The chain's CDR3 is CASSALPFGSRRVETQYF. CDR3 nucleotide sequence: TGTGCCAGCAGTGCGCTTCCATTCGGTTCCAGGCGGGTAGAGACCCAGTACTTC.